What follows are 21 T cell receptor beta chains derived from one specimen sequenced in a study of shared clonotypes between healthy human individuals. Generated by immunoSEQ multiplex PCR, the TCRdb table keeps only in-frame clones and is missing some. Among fewer than 550,000 clones listed, about three quarters were seen once. The material sequenced was PBMCs. All receptors come from a woman between 40 and 50 years old in good health. Some clones in this sample may be carry-over from other donors' samples.

There are many counts of this clone. The chain recombines TRBV5-1 with TRBJ1-2; TRBD1 matches at 8 bases. Germline CDR1 and CDR2: SGHRS and YFSETQ. The CDR3 spans 16 residues. Trimming at V came to 5 bases and at J to 2 bases, leaving 11 bases not matched to a gene. The CDR3 spells CASSVGGTGRNYGYTF. The CDR3 DNA is TGCGCCAGCAGTGTTGGAGGGACAGGAAGAAACTATGGCTACACCTTC.

The chain is built from TRBV9 and TRBJ2-2; D may be TRBD1 or TRBD2 (5 bases each). The CDR3 spans 17 residues. The V end lost 0 bases, the J end lost 2 bases, and 14 bases lay between the germline ends. The germline CDR1 and CDR2 sequences are SGDLS and YYNGEE. The CDR3, as DNA: TGTGCCAGCAGCGTAGAGCCGGGACGGATTAACACCGGGGAGCTGTTTTTT. It codes for CASSVEPGRINTGELFF.

The rearrangement joins TRBV21-1 to TRBJ2-3; the D segment call TRBD1 is taken from the table without a DNA check. TRBV21-1 is a known pseudogene. The CDR3 loop spans 16 amino acids. The CDR3 DNA reads as TGTGCCAGCAGCACCTTAGACAGGGGGCGCACAGATACGCAGTATTTT. It encodes CASSTLDRGRTDTQYF.

The genes are TRBV30 and TRBJ1-6, with D perhaps TRBD1 (5 bases). The CDR3 runs 16 residues. CDR1 GTSNPN and CDR2 SVGIG come from the germline V gene (reference sequence). Trimming cost V 3 bases and J 5 bases, with 17 bases left between them. The CDR3 is CAWSAARDFNNSPLHF. The CDR3 coding sequence is TGTGCCTGGAGCGCCGCCAGGGATTTCAATAATTCACCCCTCCACTTT.

The genes are TRBV6-5 and TRBJ2-3; D gene unclear. The CDR3 totals 13 residues. The V end lost 6 bases, the J end lost 0 bases, and 7 bases lay between the germline ends. Per the germline V gene, CDR1 is MNHEY and CDR2 is SVGAGI. The CDR3 loop reads CASSTPSTDTQYF. The DNA for the CDR3 is TGTGCCAGCAGCACCCCTAGCACAGATACGCAGTATTTT.

The V gene is TRBV11-3, the J gene TRBJ2-7, with 9 bases lining up with TRBD1. The germline V gene encodes CDR1 SGHNT and CDR2 YENEEA. The CDR3 covers 15 residues. J lost 2 bases, V lost 5 bases, and 7 bases had no gene match. CDR3 DNA sequence: TGTGCCAGCAGCCGACAACAGGGGGCCCCCTACGAGCAGTACTTC. Amino acids: CASSRQQGAPYEQYF.

CDR3 amino acids: CASSSGLAGLGETQYF. The CDR3 region has the DNA TGCGCCAGCAGCTCCGGACTAGCGGGTTTAGGAGAGACCCAGTACTTC. The chain combines TRBV5-1 with TRBJ2-5; 11 bases are shared with TRBD2. The germline V gene encodes CDR1 SGHRS and CDR2 YFSETQ. V shed 3 bases, J shed 4 bases, and the junction held 8 bases outside the gene matches. The CDR3 consists of 16 residues.

The V call is TRBV5-6, the J call TRBJ2-5; 9 bases are a match to TRBD1. The CDR3 covers 16 residues. From germline, CDR1 is SGHDT and CDR2 YYEEEE. V was pared by 4 bases and J by 0 bases, with 7 bases of the junction left unmatched. The CDR3 nucleotides are TGTGCCAGCAGCCTCCGGGACAGGGCTTACCAAGAGACCCAGTACTTC. Its translation: CASSLRDRAYQETQYF.

The rearrangement joins TRBV5-1 to TRBJ2-7; 9 nucleotides line up with TRBD2. CDR3 length: 15 residues. The V and J ends lost 3 bases and 2 bases, in that order; junction bases with no gene match: 6. Germline CDR1 and CDR2: SGHRS and YFSETQ. The CDR3 region has the DNA TGCGCCAGCAGCTCCAGACTAGCGGCAACCTACGAGCAGTACTTC. Translation gives CASSSRLAATYEQYF.

This clone is a singleton in its sample. The rearrangement joins TRBV28 to TRBJ2-7, with 8 bases fitting TRBD2. The ends lost 6 bases at V and 4 bases at J; junction bases unmatched: 8. This CDR3 contains 14 residues. Germline assignment: CDR1 MDHEN and CDR2 SYDVKM. Here the CDR3 reads CASRSGSLTYEQYF. CDR3 nucleotide sequence: TGTGCCAGCAGGAGCGGGAGTTTAACGTACGAGCAGTACTTC.

V is TRBV29-1 and J is TRBJ2-5; D remains unclear. TRBJ2-7 explains the end of the DNA better; the J call may be wrong. Germline V gene lookup returns CDR1 SQVTM and CDR2 ANQGSEA. The CDR3 loop spans 12 amino acids. The CDR3 protein is CSVEESLDEQYF. CDR3 nucleotide sequence: TGCAGCGTTGAAGAGAGTCTAGACGAGCAGTACTTC.

Note on this clone: One junction end disagrees with the germline gene, perhaps due to a read error. This chain connects TRBV4-2 to TRBJ2-7, with D perhaps given as TRBD1 or TRBD2 (5 bases each). The CDR3 runs to 15 residues. Germline V gene sequence: CDR1 LGHNA, CDR2 YNFKEQ. CDR3 bases: TGTGCCAGCACCCAAGTGGGGTCCCTCGGGGCCGAGCAGTACTTC. Residues: CASTQVGSLGAEQYF.

V gene TRBV10-2 combines with J gene TRBJ2-3; TRBD1 agrees at 12 bases. With V trimmed by 2 bases and J by 0 bases, 9 bases remained unmatched. Germline CDR1 and CDR2: WSHSY and SAAADI. The CDR3 is made up of 19 amino acids. CDR3 DNA sequence: TGCGCCAGCAGTGAGCCGGGGACAGGGGGCCCGATTAGCACAGATACGCAGTATTTT. Its translation is CASSEPGTGGPISTDTQYF.

The chain joins TRBV28 to TRBJ2-7; 8 bases match TRBD1. CDR3 size: 13 residues. Trimming cost V 6 bases and J 0 bases; bases outside gene matches: 1. The germline V gene encodes CDR1 MDHEN and CDR2 SYDVKM. CDR3: CASRGQDSYEQYF. CDR3 coding DNA: TGTGCCAGCAGGGGACAGGACTCCTACGAGCAGTACTTC.

J is TRBJ1-4 and V is TRBV27; 10 bases agree with TRBD1. CDR3 length equals 15 residues. Unmatched junction bases numbered 7, after V lost 4 bases and J lost 8 bases. Germline CDR1 reads MNHEY; CDR2 reads SMNVEV (reference sequence). The CDR3: CASSSPGTGEEKLFF. CDR3 nucleotide sequence: TGTGCCAGCAGTTCCCCCGGGACAGGGGAAGAAAAACTGTTTTTT.

The chain couples TRBV19 to TRBJ2-7; D is tentatively TRBD1 or TRBD2 (5 bases each). V lost 10 bases, J lost 0 bases, and 13 bases lay in between. Germline V lookup: CDR1 LNHDA, CDR2 SQIVND (reference sequence). This CDR3 is 13 amino acids long. As DNA, the CDR3 is TGTGCCAATAGCACGGGGACCTCCTACGAGCAGTACTTC. Protein: CANSTGTSYEQYF.

The gene calls are TRBV2 and TRBJ2-4; possible D gene TRBD1, 6 bases. Trimming removed 7 bases from V and 0 bases from J, with 16 bases in between. The length of the CDR3 is 16 residues. Looked up from germline, CDR1 is SNHLY and CDR2 is FYNNEI. CDR3 loop: CASKGPGHLAKNIQYF. CDR3 DNA: TGTGCCAGCAAGGGACCGGGACACCTAGCCAAAAACATTCAGTACTTC.

The chain recombines TRBV6-6 with TRBJ2-2; D ambiguous. This CDR3 spans 13 amino acids. Trimming left V 2 bases short and J 8 bases short, with 9 bases between. CDR1 and CDR2 (germline): MNHNY, SVGAGI (reference sequence). DNA for the CDR3: TGTGCCAGCAGTTACCAGGAGACAGGGGAGCTGTTTTTT. Translated: CASSYQETGELFF.

The chain carries TRBV5-7 and TRBJ2-5; the D gene is possibly TRBD1 (5 bases). TRBV5-7 is an ORF, with its function uncertain. The CDR3 runs 14 residues. V lost 3 bases, J lost 6 bases, and 15 bases lay in between. The CDR3 region has the DNA TGTGCCAGCAGCTGGTCCTCCAGGGCTCAGACCCAGTACTTC. This codes for CASSWSSRAQTQYF.

DNA for the CDR3: TGCAGCGTTGGGTCGGGAGTCTCAGATACGCAGTATTTT. Encoded protein: CSVGSGVSDTQYF. The gene calls are TRBV29-1 and TRBJ2-3; possible D gene TRBD2, 6 bases. Germline values: CDR1 SQVTM, CDR2 ANQGSEA. Trimming left V 4 bases short and J 4 bases short, with 12 bases between. This CDR3 comprises 13 residues.

The J gene is TRBJ1-2, the V gene TRBV5-1; D unresolved. Germline lookup yields CDR1 SGHRS and CDR2 YFSETQ. The CDR3 runs to 12 residues. V lost 5 bases, J lost 4 bases, and 9 bases lay in between. DNA for the CDR3: TGCGCCAGCAGTTCTGAGACCTATGGCTACACCTTC. Its translation: CASSSETYGYTF.